A single sample gave rise to the 31 T cell receptor beta chains below, sequenced in a study of T cells in localized non-small cell lung cancer. Data came from immunoSEQ multiplex PCR; TCRdb stores just in-frame clones and leaves some out. Of 23,000 or so clones detected, more than 65% appear once; the ten largest clones hold roughly 4.8%. Material: PBMCs, obtained before any cancer treatment. The receptor source for this set is a man between 40 and 75 years old with stage II lung adenocarcinoma.

The chain is built from TRBV6-1 and TRBJ2-7; no clear D gene. The germline V and J ends were trimmed by 5 bases and 5 bases, with 7 bases remaining between them. The germline V gene has CDR1 MNHNS and CDR2 SASEGT. The CDR3 is 11 amino acids. As DNA, the CDR3 is TGTGCCAGCAGTCAGGTTCACGAGCAGTACTTC. This sequence encodes CASSQVHEQYF.

This clone appeared a few times. The V gene is TRBV5-5, the J gene TRBJ2-2; 8 positions agree with TRBD2. CDR3 size: 18 residues. Trimming removed 4 bases from V and 6 bases from J; junction bases left unmatched: 17. Germline V lookup: CDR1 SGHKS, CDR2 YYEKEE (reference sequence). DNA of the CDR3: TGTGCCAGCAGCCGACGGAGGGTAGCGGGAATCAACGCCGGGGAGCTGTTTTTT. The encoded protein is CASSRRRVAGINAGELFF.

The rearrangement joins TRBV19 to TRBJ1-5, with D possibly matching TRBD1 (6 bases). CDR3 size: 15 residues. The V end lost 7 bases, the J end lost 9 bases, and 22 bases lay between the germline ends. Germline CDR1 reads LNHDA; CDR2 reads SQIVND (reference sequence). Here the CDR3 reads CASTPGGRQIRPQHF. The CDR3 DNA reads TGTGCCAGTACACCCGGGGGGCGCCAAATCAGGCCCCAGCATTTT.

This chain joins TRBV7-2 and TRBJ2-3, with 7 nucleotides matching TRBD1. The V gene's germline CDR1 is SGHTA and CDR2 FQGNSA. The V and J ends lost 5 bases and 2 bases, in that order; junction bases with no gene match: 4. This CDR3 region has 14 residues. The CDR3 is CASSPGQVTDTQYF. The DNA of the CDR3 is TGTGCCAGCAGCCCAGGACAGGTCACAGATACGCAGTATTTT.

The chain has TRBV6-5 and TRBJ2-3, with 7 bases that match TRBD1. V trimming: 0 bases; J trimming: 1 base; junction bases outside the gene matches: 4. Germline assignment: CDR1 MNHEY and CDR2 SVGAGI. The CDR3 spans 16 residues. CDR3 protein: CASSYSLTGRTDTQYF. CDR3 bases: TGTGCCAGCAGTTACTCCCTGACAGGGCGCACAGATACGCAGTATTTT.

Details on this clone: Relative to the germline gene, one junction end is altered; a read error may explain this. The chain recombines TRBV7-2 with TRBJ1-1; TRBD1 agrees at 9 bases. The germline V gene has CDR1 SGHTA and CDR2 FQGNSA. The CDR3 runs to 14 residues. CDR3 residues: CASSTTGGHTEASF. The CDR3 region has the DNA TGTGCCAGCAGCACGACAGGGGGTCACACTGAAGCTTCCTTT.

The chain recombines TRBV6-1 with TRBJ2-1; weak D call: TRBD1 (5 bases). Germline V gene data show CDR1 as MNHNS and CDR2 as SASEGT. CDR3 size: 12 residues. V gave up 6 bases and J gave up 8 bases, with 11 bases separating them. Here the CDR3 reads CASRGQVDEQFF. The CDR3 bases are TGTGCCAGCAGAGGACAAGTTGATGAGCAGTTCTTC.

The chain carries TRBV7-6 and TRBJ1-1; tentative D call: TRBD1 (6 bases). This CDR3 region has 13 residues. The ends were cut back, 4 bases at V and 5 bases at J, with 11 bases in the middle. Per the germline V gene, CDR1 is SGHVS and CDR2 is FNYEAQ. DNA of the CDR3: TGTGCCAGCAGCTCCCAACAGGGAACTGAAGCTTTCTTT. This encodes CASSSQQGTEAFF.

The chain joins TRBV6-6 to TRBJ2-4; 8 bases agree with TRBD1. Unmatched junction bases numbered 4, after V lost 6 bases and J lost 0 bases. The CDR3 is made up of 15 amino acids. Germline V gene sequence: CDR1 MNHNY, CDR2 SVGAGI (reference sequence). The CDR3 region has the DNA TGTGCCAGCAGACAGGGACAGGTAGCCAAAAACATTCAGTACTTC. This codes for CASRQGQVAKNIQYF.

The chain uses TRBV4-1 and TRBJ2-2; D not resolved. Trimming removed 4 bases from V and 0 bases from J, with 6 bases in between. CDR1 MGHRA and CDR2 YSYEKL come from the germline V gene. The CDR3 length is 14 residues. CDR3 sequence (DNA): TGCGCCAGCAGCCGAGCGACGAACACCGGGGAGCTGTTTTTT. Protein: CASSRATNTGELFF.

This clone showed up just a few times. This chain joins TRBV7-2 and TRBJ2-1; 11 bases agree with TRBD2. Germline lookup yields CDR1 SGHTA and CDR2 FQGNSA. V was pared by 5 bases and J by 2 bases, with 14 bases of the junction left unmatched. The CDR3 runs 19 residues. The CDR3 loop reads CASSPDLRISGRAYNEQFF. Here the CDR3 DNA reads TGTGCCAGCAGCCCGGACCTTCGTATTAGCGGGAGGGCCTACAATGAGCAGTTCTTC.

The chain joins TRBV19 to TRBJ2-1, with 13 bases that match TRBD2. The CDR3 spans 16 residues. The J segment lost 10 bases and the V segment lost 9 bases, leaving 15 bases of the junction unmatched. In germline, CDR1 is LNHDA, CDR2 SQIVND (reference sequence). The CDR3 protein is CASQDEGLAGIEEQFF. CDR3 sequence (DNA): TGTGCCAGCCAGGATGAGGGACTAGCGGGAATAGAGGAGCAGTTCTTC.

The rearrangement uses TRBV19 and TRBJ1-4; possibly TRBD1 for D (6 bases). V shed 10 bases and J shed 4 bases, with 16 bases lying between them. CDR1 LNHDA and CDR2 SQIVND come from the germline V gene (reference sequence). The CDR3 runs to 14 residues. DNA for the CDR3: TGTGCCACCAAACAGACAGGTCTTAATGAAAAACTGTTTTTT. It translates to CATKQTGLNEKLFF.

J is TRBJ2-6 and V is TRBV30; D uncertain. Trimming left V 1 base short and J 0 bases short, with 1 base between. Germline assignment: CDR1 GTSNPN and CDR2 SVGIG (reference sequence). This CDR3 has 13 residues. The CDR3 protein is CAWSGSGANVLTF. CDR3 nucleotide sequence: TGTGCCTGGAGTGGCTCTGGGGCCAACGTCCTGACTTTC.

The rearrangement uses TRBV7-9 and TRBJ2-7, with 7 bases that match TRBD1. CDR3 length: 16 amino acids. Germline V lookup: CDR1 SEHNR, CDR2 FQNEAQ (reference sequence). The V gene end was trimmed by 0 bases and the J gene end by 0 bases; junction bases not matched to a gene: 5. CDR3: CASSLATGLLSYEQYF. As DNA, the CDR3 is TGTGCCAGCAGCTTAGCGACAGGGCTTCTCTCCTACGAGCAGTACTTC.

The genes are TRBV7-2 and TRBJ1-1, with D perhaps TRBD1 (6 bases). V lost 7 bases and J lost 9, with 18 bases in between. The CDR3 totals 13 residues. Looked up from germline, CDR1 is SGHTA and CDR2 is FQGNSA. CDR3 nucleotide sequence: TGTGCCAGCACCTCCAGGGGCCTCGGGAAAGCTTTCTTT. This gives the protein CASTSRGLGKAFF.

As regards this clone: The same CDR3 arises from other DNA sequences in this sample as well. V usage is TRBV5-6 and J usage is TRBJ2-7; TRBD2 matches 7 bases. Per germline, CDR1 SGHDT and CDR2 YYEEEE. V shed 0 bases, J shed 6 bases, and the junction held 3 bases outside the gene matches. This CDR3 region has 13 residues. The CDR3 loop is CASSLGGRGEQYF. The CDR3 DNA follows: TGTGCCAGCAGCTTGGGAGGGAGGGGCGAGCAGTACTTC.

The chain carries TRBV29-1 and TRBJ1-1; D gene unclear. CDR3 length: 13 amino acids. V was pared by 8 bases and J by 1 base, with 14 bases between. Germline V CDR1 and CDR2: SQVTM, ANQGSEA. CDR3 in amino acids: CSCMAGGNTEAFF. The DNA of the CDR3 is TGCAGCTGTATGGCAGGCGGGAACACTGAAGCTTTCTTT.

The genes are TRBV7-2 and TRBJ2-1; 10 bases are shared with TRBD2. The germline gives CDR1 SGHTA, CDR2 FQGNSA. This CDR3 is built from 14 residues. J gave up 5 bases and V 7 bases, and 5 bases lay outside the gene matches. The CDR3 DNA sequence: TGTGCCAGCAACCCTAGCGGGGGTAACAATGAGCAGTTCTTC. It yields the protein CASNPSGGNNEQFF.

This clone has only a few counts. The chain carries TRBV5-8 and TRBJ2-7, with D tentatively TRBD1 (5 bases). Germline V lookup: CDR1 SGHTS, CDR2 YDEGEE. Trimming stripped 2 bases from V and 0 bases from J, with 9 bases between. The CDR3 loop spans 14 amino acids. This chain's CDR3 is CASSLDSPSYEQYF. CDR3 sequence (DNA): TGTGCCAGCAGCTTAGACAGTCCCTCCTACGAGCAGTACTTC.

This chain links TRBV7-2 with TRBJ1-2; the D gene is possibly TRBD1 (6 bases). The CDR3 loop spans 15 amino acids. The V gene lost 6 bases and the J gene lost 0 bases, with 14 bases spanning the gap. Germline CDR1 SGHTA, CDR2 FQGNSA. The chain's CDR3 is CASSQDRSTNYGYTF. The CDR3 DNA reads as TGTGCCAGCAGTCAAGACAGGTCTACTAACTATGGCTACACCTTC.

This clone was picked up one time. V gene TRBV5-1 combines with J gene TRBJ2-3; TRBD2 aligns across 13 bases. Losses at the gene ends were 4 bases for V and 5 bases for J; bases not matched to a gene: 7. The germline V gene has CDR1 SGHRS and CDR2 YFSETQ. This CDR3 comprises 16 residues. CDR3 sequence: CASSPWTSGGGDTQYF. CDR3 nucleotide sequence: TGCGCCAGCAGCCCATGGACTAGCGGGGGTGGAGATACGCAGTATTTT.

The chain joins TRBV11-3 to TRBJ1-1; D gene unclear. CDR3 length equals 17 residues. The germline V gene has CDR1 SGHNT and CDR2 YENEEA. V was trimmed by 5 bases and J by 1 base, leaving 20 bases between them. CDR3 sequence: CASSRGIGLIANTEAFF. CDR3 coding DNA: TGTGCCAGCAGCCGTGGGATCGGGTTAATCGCGAACACTGAAGCTTTCTTT.

The V and J genes are TRBV2 and TRBJ1-4, with D possibly matching TRBD1 (6 bases). CDR3 size: 14 residues. V dropped 5 bases and J dropped 0 bases, with 7 bases sitting between them. CDR1 and CDR2 (germline): SNHLY, FYNNEI. The CDR3 loop reads CASSRTATNEKLFF. The CDR3 DNA is TGTGCCAGCAGTCGGACAGCAACTAATGAAAAACTGTTTTTT. Full variable domain (missing parts from reference TRBV2 and TRBJ1-4): EPEVTQTPSHQVTQMGQEVILRCVPISNHLYFYWYRQILGQKVEFLVSFYNNEISEKSEIFDDQFSVERPDGSNFTLKIRSTKLEDSAMYFCASSRTATNEKLFFGSGTQLSVL.

The chain is built from TRBV5-8 and TRBJ2-2, with 8 bases identical to TRBD1. V lost 0 bases and J lost 4; bases outside the gene matches: 2. The CDR3 extends over 15 amino acids. Germline V gene lookup returns CDR1 SGHTS and CDR2 YDEGEE. CDR3 in amino acids: CASSLGQGFTGELFF. CDR3 nucleotides: TGTGCCAGCAGCTTGGGACAGGGGTTCACCGGGGAGCTGTTTTTT.

This clone was recorded once. The chain uses TRBV4-1 and TRBJ1-5, with TRBD1 identical over 7 bases. Germline lookup yields CDR1 MGHRA and CDR2 YSYEKL. V lost 1 base to trimming and J lost 0 bases; unmatched junction nucleotides: 12. The CDR3 sequence is 19 residues long. The DNA for the CDR3 is TGCGCCAGCAGCCAAGCTTCCGGGACAGTATCTTATAGCAATCAGCCCCAGCATTTT. This codes for CASSQASGTVSYSNQPQHF.

The chain employs TRBV19 and TRBJ2-7; D perhaps matches TRBD1 (7 bases). CDR3 length equals 14 residues. The germline V gene encodes CDR1 LNHDA and CDR2 SQIVND (reference sequence). V was cut by 3 bases and J by 7 bases, with 16 bases left in between. This CDR3 is CASSIGKGAGEQYF. DNA for the CDR3: TGTGCCAGTAGTATTGGAAAGGGGGCGGGAGAGCAGTACTTC.

V and J are TRBV29-1 and TRBJ2-4, with D perhaps assigned TRBD1 or TRBD2 (5 bases each). The CDR3 is made up of 11 amino acids. From germline, CDR1 is SQVTM and CDR2 ANQGSEA. Between the trimmed V and J ends, which lost 3 bases and 7 bases, there was a span of 7 bases. The CDR3 region is CSVDWGNIQYF. CDR3 nucleotide sequence: TGCAGCGTTGACTGGGGGAACATTCAGTACTTC.

This clone has just a few counts. The chain carries TRBV25-1 and TRBJ1-2, with D uncertain. V lost 3 bases, J lost 2 bases, and 10 bases lay in between. The CDR3 is made up of 14 amino acids. Germline-derived CDR1 and CDR2 are MGHDK and SYGVNS. The CDR3 coding sequence is TGTGCCAGCAGTGACCCCCCCCGAAACTATGGCTACACCTTC. The encoded protein is CASSDPPRNYGYTF.

This clone has only a few counts. At one end, the junction sequence differs from germline, possibly due to a read error. The V call is TRBV7-2, the J call TRBJ1-5, with a possible D match to TRBD1 (6 bases). The CDR3 is 15 amino acids. Germline V lookup: CDR1 SGHTA, CDR2 FQGNSA. The DNA for the CDR3 is TGTGCCAGCAGCTCGACGCTACAGGGCAACCAGCCCCAGCATTTT. Translating it yields CASSSTLQGNQPQHF. Together with reference TRBV7-2 and TRBJ1-5, the CDR3 gives the full variable domain: GAGVSQSPSNKVTEKGKDVELRCDPISGHTALYWYRQSLGQGLEFLIYFQGNSAPDKSGLPSDRFSAERTGGSVSTLTIQRTQQEDSAVYLCASSSTLQGNQPQHFGDGTRLSIL.

About this clone itself: One end of the junction does not line up with germline, which may come from a read error. The chain carries TRBV15 and TRBJ1-5; no firm D call. This CDR3 comprises 14 residues. Germline V gives CDR1 LNHNV, CDR2 YYDKDF (reference sequence). CDR3 residues: CATRRARGNQPQHF. DNA of the CDR3: TGTGCCACCAGAAGAGCTCGGGGCAATCAGCCCCAGCATTTT. The full variable domain, in which reference TRBV15 and TRBJ1-5 provide the parts outside the CDR3, is DAMVIQNPRYQVTQFGKPVTLSCSQTLNHNVMYWYQQKSSQAPKLLFHYYDKDFNNEADTPDNFQSRRPNTSFCFLDIRSPGLGDTAMYLCATRRARGNQPQHFGDGTRLSIL.